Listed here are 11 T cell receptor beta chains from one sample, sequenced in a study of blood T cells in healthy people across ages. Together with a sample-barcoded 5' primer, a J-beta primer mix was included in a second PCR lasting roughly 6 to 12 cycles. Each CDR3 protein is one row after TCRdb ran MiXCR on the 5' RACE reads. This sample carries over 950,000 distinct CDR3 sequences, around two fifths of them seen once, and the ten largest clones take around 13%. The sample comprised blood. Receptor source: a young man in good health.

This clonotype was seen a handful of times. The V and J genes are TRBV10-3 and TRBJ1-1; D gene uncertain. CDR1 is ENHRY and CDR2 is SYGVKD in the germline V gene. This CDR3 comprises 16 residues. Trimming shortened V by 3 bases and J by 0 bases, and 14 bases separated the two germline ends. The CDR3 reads CAISDKPGSMNTEAFF. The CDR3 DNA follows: TGTGCCATCAGTGACAAGCCGGGCTCTATGAACACTGAAGCTTTCTTT.

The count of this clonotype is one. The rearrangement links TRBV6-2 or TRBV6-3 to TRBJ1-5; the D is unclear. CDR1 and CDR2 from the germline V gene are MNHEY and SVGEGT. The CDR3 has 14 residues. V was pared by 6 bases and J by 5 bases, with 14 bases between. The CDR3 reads CASSAIAADQPQHF. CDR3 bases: TGTGCCAGCAGCGCCATTGCGGCAGATCAGCCCCAGCATTTT.

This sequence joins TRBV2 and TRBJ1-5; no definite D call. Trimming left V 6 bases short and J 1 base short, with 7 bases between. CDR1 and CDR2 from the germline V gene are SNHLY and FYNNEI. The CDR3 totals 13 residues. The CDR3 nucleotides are TGTGCCAGCAGGTGGGGAAGCAATCAGCCCCAGCATTTT. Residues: CASRWGSNQPQHF.

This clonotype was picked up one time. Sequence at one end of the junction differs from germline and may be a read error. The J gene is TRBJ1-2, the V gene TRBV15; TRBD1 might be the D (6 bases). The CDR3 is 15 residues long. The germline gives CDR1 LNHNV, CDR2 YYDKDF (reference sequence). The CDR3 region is CATSPGVDSWYGCTF. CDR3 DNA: TGTGCCACCAGTCCAGGGGTCGATTCTTGGTATGGCTGCACCTTC. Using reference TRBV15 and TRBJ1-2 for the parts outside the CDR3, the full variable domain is DAMVIQNPRYQVTQFGKPVTLSCSQTLNHNVMYWYQQKSSQAPKLLFHYYDKDFNNEADTPDNFQSRRPNTSFCFLDIRSPGLGDTAMYLCATSPGVDSWYGCTFGSGTRLTVV.

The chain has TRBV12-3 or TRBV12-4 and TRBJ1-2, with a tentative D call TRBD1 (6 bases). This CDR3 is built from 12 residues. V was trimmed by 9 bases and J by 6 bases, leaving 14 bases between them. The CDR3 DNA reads TGTGCCAGTACAGGACAGCTCGATGGCTACACCTTC. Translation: CASTGQLDGYTF.

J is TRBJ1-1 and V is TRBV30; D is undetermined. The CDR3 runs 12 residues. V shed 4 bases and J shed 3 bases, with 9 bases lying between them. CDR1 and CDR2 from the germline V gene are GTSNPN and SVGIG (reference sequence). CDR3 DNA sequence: TGTGCCTGGACCGCCCGGGACACTGAAGCTTTCTTT. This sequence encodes CAWTARDTEAFF.

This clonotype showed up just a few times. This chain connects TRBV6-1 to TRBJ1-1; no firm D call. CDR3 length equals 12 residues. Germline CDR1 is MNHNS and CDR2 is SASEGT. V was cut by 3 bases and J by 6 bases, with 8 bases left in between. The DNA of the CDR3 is TGTGCCAGCAGTGACGAGGGTGCTGAAGCTTTCTTT. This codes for CASSDEGAEAFF.

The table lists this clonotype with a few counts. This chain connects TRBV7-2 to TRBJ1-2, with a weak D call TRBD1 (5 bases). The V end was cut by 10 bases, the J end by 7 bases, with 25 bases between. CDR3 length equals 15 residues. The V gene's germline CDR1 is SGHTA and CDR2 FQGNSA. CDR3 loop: CAIPSRQGGYGGYTF. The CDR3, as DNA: TGTGCCATACCCTCCCGGCAGGGCGGTTATGGTGGCTACACCTTC.

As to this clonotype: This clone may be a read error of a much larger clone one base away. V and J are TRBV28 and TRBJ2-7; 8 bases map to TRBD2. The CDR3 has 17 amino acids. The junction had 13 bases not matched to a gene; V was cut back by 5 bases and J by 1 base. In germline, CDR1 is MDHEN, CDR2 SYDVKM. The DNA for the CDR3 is TGTGCCAGCAGTCCTCCAGGGACTAGGTCGGGGTCCTACGAGCAGTACTTC. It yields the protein CASSPPGTRSGSYEQYF.

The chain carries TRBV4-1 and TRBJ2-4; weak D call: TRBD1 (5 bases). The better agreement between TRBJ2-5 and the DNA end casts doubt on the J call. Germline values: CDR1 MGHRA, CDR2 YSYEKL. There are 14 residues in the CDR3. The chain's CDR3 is CASSQEGRDGTQYF. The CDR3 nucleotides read TGCGCCAGCAGCCAAGAGGGCAGGGATGGGACCCAGTACTTC.

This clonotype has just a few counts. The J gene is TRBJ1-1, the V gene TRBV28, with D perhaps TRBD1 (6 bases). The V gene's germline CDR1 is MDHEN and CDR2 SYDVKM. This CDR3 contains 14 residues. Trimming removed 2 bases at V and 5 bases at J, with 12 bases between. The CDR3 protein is CASSLTGARTEAFF. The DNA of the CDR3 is TGTGCCAGCAGTTTAACGGGGGCGCGTACTGAAGCTTTCTTT.